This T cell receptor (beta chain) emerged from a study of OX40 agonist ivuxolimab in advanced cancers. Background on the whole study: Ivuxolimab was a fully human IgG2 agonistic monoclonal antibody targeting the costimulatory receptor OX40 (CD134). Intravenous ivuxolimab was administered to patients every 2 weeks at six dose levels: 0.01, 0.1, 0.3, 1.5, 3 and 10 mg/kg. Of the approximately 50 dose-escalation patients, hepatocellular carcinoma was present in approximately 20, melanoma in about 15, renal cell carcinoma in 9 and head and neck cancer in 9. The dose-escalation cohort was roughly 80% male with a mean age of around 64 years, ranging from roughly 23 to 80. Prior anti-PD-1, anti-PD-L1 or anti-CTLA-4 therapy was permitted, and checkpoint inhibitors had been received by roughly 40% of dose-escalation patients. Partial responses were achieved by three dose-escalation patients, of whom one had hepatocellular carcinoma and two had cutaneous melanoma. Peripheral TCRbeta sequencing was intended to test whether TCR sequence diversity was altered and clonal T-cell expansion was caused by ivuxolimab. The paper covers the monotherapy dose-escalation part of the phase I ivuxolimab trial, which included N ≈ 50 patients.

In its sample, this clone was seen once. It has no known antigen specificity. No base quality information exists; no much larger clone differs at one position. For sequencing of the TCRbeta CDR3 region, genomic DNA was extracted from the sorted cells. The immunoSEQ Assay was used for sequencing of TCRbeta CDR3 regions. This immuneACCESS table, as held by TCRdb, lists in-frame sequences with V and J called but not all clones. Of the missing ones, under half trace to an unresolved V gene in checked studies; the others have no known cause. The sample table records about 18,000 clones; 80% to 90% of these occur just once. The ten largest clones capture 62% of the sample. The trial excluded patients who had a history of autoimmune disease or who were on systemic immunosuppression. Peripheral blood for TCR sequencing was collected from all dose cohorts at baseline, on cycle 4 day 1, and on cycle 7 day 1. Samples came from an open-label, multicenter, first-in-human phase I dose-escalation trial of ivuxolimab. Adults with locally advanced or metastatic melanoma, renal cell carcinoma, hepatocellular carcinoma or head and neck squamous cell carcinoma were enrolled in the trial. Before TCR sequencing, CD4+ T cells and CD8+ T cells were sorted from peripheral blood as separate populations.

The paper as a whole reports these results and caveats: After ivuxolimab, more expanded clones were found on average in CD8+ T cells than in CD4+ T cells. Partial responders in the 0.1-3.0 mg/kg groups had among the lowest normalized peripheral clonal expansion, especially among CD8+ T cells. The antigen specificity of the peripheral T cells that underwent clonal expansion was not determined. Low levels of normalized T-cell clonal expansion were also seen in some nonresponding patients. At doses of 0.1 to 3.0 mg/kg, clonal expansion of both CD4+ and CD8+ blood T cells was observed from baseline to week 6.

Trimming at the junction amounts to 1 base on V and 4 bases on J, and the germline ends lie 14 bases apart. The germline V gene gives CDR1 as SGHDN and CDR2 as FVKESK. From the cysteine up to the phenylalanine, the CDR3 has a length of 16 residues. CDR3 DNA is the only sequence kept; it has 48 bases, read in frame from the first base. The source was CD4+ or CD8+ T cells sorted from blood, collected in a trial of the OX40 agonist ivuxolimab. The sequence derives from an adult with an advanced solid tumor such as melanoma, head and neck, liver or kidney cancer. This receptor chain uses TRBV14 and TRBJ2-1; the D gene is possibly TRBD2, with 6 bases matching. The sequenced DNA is TGTGCCAGCAGCCAAGGGGCGGGACGAACTTACAATGAGCAGTTCTTC. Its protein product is CASSQGAGRTYNEQFF.